These T cell receptor beta chains were read from a single sample in a study of beta chain bispecific antibodies for T cell cancers. Their target antigens are unknown. TCRdb re-derived calls from the 5' RACE reads in MiXCR, one entry per CDR3 protein. The sample yields 17,000 or so distinct CDR3 sequences, 2.1% seen once. The sequencing sample was made of healthy donor T cells cultured with leukemia cells. Receptors originate from a human donor in good health. Some clones in this sample may be carry-over from other donors' samples. Both conserved end residues are part of each CDR3.

TRBV10-3	TRBJ2-2	CAISESTEETGELFF
TRBV5-1	TRBJ2-1	CASSLGHPINEQFF
TRBV5-1	TRBJ2-5	CASSLETPGETQYF
TRBV5-4	TRBJ2-5	CASSFDDIVETQYF
TRBV20-1	TRBJ2-7	CSARDYSRSDMNRYEQYF
TRBV5-1	TRBJ2-1	CASSPEGRVNEQFF
TRBV6-5	TRBJ2-7	CASSHRHGKNEQYF
TRBV20-1	TRBJ2-5	CSARLAGGRTSETQYF
TRBV20-1	TRBJ1-5	CSATGQGGSNQPQHF
TRBV7-9	TRBJ1-1	CASSPGGRTEAFF
TRBV5-1	TRBJ2-1	CASSFTMDEQFF
TRBV7-9	TRBJ1-1	CASSFRPDEAFF
TRBV20-1	TRBJ2-7	CSAKPTGTGGWEQYF
TRBV6-2/TRBV6-3	TRBJ2-5	CATQYPGAGETQYF
TRBV20-1	TRBJ2-7	CSAGQAGASYEQYF
TRBV12-3/TRBV12-4	TRBJ2-1	CASSGQEQFF
TRBV5-1	TRBJ2-5	CASSLGLPQETQYF
TRBV19	TRBJ1-1	CASRQGSNTEAFF
TRBV28	TRBJ2-3	CASSFTSGGADTQYF
TRBV18	TRBJ2-5	CASSPPSSRVETQYF
TRBV18	TRBJ1-2	CASSPPSVDPGYTF
TRBV6-2/TRBV6-3	TRBJ2-5	CASSYYGRRGSGTETQYF
TRBV20-1	TRBJ2-7	CSARLRGADYEQYF
TRBV5-4	TRBJ2-3	CASSSPGGSNPDTQYF
TRBV7-9	TRBJ2-2	CASSLRAGANTGELFF
TRBV7-9	TRBJ2-4	CASSLEGGGRNIQYF
TRBV12-3/TRBV12-4	TRBJ2-3	CASSLGASGGTDTQYF